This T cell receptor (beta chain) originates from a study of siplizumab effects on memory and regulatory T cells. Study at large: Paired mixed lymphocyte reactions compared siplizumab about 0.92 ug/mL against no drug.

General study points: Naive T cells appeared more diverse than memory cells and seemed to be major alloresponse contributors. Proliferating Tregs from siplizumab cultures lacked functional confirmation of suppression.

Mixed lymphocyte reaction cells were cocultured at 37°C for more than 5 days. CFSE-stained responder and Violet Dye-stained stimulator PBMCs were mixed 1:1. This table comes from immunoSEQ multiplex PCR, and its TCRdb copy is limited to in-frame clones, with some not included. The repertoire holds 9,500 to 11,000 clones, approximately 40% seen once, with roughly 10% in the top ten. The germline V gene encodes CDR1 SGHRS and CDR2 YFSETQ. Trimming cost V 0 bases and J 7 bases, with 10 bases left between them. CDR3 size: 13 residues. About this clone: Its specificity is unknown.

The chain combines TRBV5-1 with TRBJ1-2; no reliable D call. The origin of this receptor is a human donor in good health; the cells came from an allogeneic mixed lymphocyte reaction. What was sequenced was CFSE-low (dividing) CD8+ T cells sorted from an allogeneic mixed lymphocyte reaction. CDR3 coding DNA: TGCGCCAGCAGCTTGGCCGGCAGGTCTGGCTACACCTTC. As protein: CASSLAGRSGYTF.